The clone carrying this T cell receptor (beta chain) was observed a few times. This CDR3 has 13 residues. The germline V gene has CDR1 SEHNR and CDR2 FQNEAQ (reference sequence). V lost 4 bases and J lost 7, with 13 bases in between. The sample originates from a study of control samples from healthy donors and cancer patients. This table comes from immunoSEQ multiplex PCR, and its TCRdb copy is limited to in-frame clones, with some not included. The repertoire has approximately 170,000 clones, more than 90% of them found once; the top ten carry 1.1% to 1.5%. The rearrangement links TRBV7-9 to TRBJ1-2; a possible D gene is TRBD1 (5 bases). Sequencing input: blood. The source of this sequence is a young man in good health. The CDR3 DNA reads TGTGCCAGCAGCTCAAGGGACGAGAGTGGCTACACCTTC. It specifies CASSSRDESGYTF.